The next 22 T cell receptor beta chains were all read from a single sample in a study of blood T cell repertoires in COVID-19. Sequenced by immunoSEQ multiplex PCR; TCRdb stores in-frame clones only, minus some. The table has roughly 230,000 clones, roughly 85% seen once. What was sequenced was peripheral blood. The receptors were gathered from a man aged 45-65 years with COVID-19, enrolled during active disease.

Of note for this clone: Compared with germline, one end of the junction differs, possibly owing to a read error. The rearrangement links TRBV7-3 to TRBJ2-2; 7 positions agree with TRBD1. Germline lookup yields CDR1 SGHTA and CDR2 FQGTGA. The CDR3 loop spans 15 amino acids. CDR3 in DNA: TGTGCCAGCAGCGTAACAGGGGTCTCCACCGGGGAGCTGTTTTTT. It specifies CASSVTGVSTGELFF.

This rearrangement joins TRBV29-1 to TRBJ2-7, with 8 bases fitting TRBD1. CDR1 is SQVTM, CDR2 ANQGSEA, per germline. The CDR3 is made up of 12 amino acids. Losses at the gene ends were 3 bases for V and 7 bases for J; bases not matched to a gene: 5. The CDR3 spells CSVDWTGREQYF. The CDR3 nucleotides are TGCAGCGTTGATTGGACAGGGCGAGAGCAGTACTTC.

V and J are TRBV30 and TRBJ1-1; possibly TRBD1 for D (5 bases). The germline CDR1 and CDR2 sequences are GTSNPN and SVGIG (reference sequence). V was trimmed by 4 bases and J by 0 bases, leaving 9 bases between them. CDR3 length: 13 amino acids. The CDR3 DNA sequence: TGTGCCTGGATGGGGCAGGTGAACACTGAAGCTTTCTTT. Protein: CAWMGQVNTEAFF.

The CDR3 DNA sequence: TGTGCCAGTAGGATGAGGACTGCTCCACACGAGACCCAGTACTTC. This codes for CASRMRTAPHETQYF. This chain joins TRBV19 and TRBJ2-5; perhaps TRBD2 as D (5 bases). Germline loops: CDR1 LNHDA, CDR2 SQIVND (reference sequence). The V end was cut by 6 bases, the J end by 5 bases, with 19 bases between. CDR3 length: 15 amino acids.

This chain connects TRBV15 to TRBJ1-5; TRBD1 agrees at 7 bases. The CDR3 spans 13 residues. The V gene end was trimmed by 4 bases and the J gene end by 6 bases; junction bases not matched to a gene: 3. Germline assignment: CDR1 LNHNV and CDR2 YYDKDF (reference sequence). CDR3: CATSIHRGQPQHF. DNA of the CDR3: TGTGCCACCAGCATCCACAGGGGTCAGCCCCAGCATTTT. Supplemented by reference TRBV15 and TRBJ1-5, the full variable domain reads DAMVIQNPRYQVTQFGKPVTLSCSQTLNHNVMYWYQQKSSQAPKLLFHYYDKDFNNEADTPDNFQSRRPNTSFCFLDIRSPGLGDTAMYLCATSIHRGQPQHFGDGTRLSIL.

The chain recombines TRBV19 with TRBJ1-6; D is uncertain. CDR1 LNHDA and CDR2 SQIVND come from the germline V gene (reference sequence). CDR3 size: 14 residues. The ends were cut back, 4 bases at V and 8 bases at J, with 12 bases in the middle. CDR3 coding DNA: TGTGCCAGTAGTAAGGAGGTGTTTTATTCACCCCTCCACTTT. This encodes CASSKEVFYSPLHF.

This chain joins TRBV12-3 or TRBV12-4 and TRBJ1-2; D not certain. With 6 bases removed from V and 8 bases from J, the gap between germline ends came to 10 bases. The CDR3 is 11 residues long. The CDR3 sequence is CASSMVGGYTF. For the CDR3, the DNA is TGTGCCAGCAGCATGGTCGGGGGCTACACCTTC.

This clone has a handful of counts. This chain links TRBV7-8 with TRBJ2-3, with TRBD2 as a possible D gene (7 bases). V gave up 3 bases and J gave up 6 bases, with 13 bases separating them. The germline CDR1 and CDR2 sequences are SGHVS and FQNEAQ. The CDR3 loop spans 14 amino acids. The CDR3 region has the DNA TGTGCCAGCAGCTTGGGGGGGGCATCGGATACGCAGTATTTT. Protein sequence: CASSLGGASDTQYF.

This sequence joins TRBV29-1 and TRBJ2-1; possibly TRBD1 for D (5 bases). CDR1 is SQVTM and CDR2 is ANQGSEA in the germline V gene. The CDR3 sequence is 15 residues long. V was pared by 1 base and J by 4 bases, with 14 bases between. The CDR3 here is CSVEGGRERYNEQFF. The CDR3 bases are TGCAGCGTTGAAGGCGGCAGGGAAAGGTACAATGAGCAGTTCTTC.

For this clone: This specimen includes other DNA sequences encoding the same CDR3. The rearrangement uses TRBV6-5 and TRBJ1-1; D is undetermined. The CDR3 length is 14 residues. V lost 1 base and J 4 bases, leaving 10 bases between the germline ends. Germline CDR1 reads MNHEY; CDR2 reads SVGAGI. CDR3 sequence reads: CASSYLGGGTEAFF. CDR3 nucleotides: TGTGCCAGCAGTTACTTGGGTGGCGGCACTGAAGCTTTCTTT.

The chain recombines TRBV3-1 (or the pseudogene TRBV3-2) with TRBJ1-2; 9 nucleotides agree with TRBD1. The V segment lost 4 bases and the J segment 7 bases; nucleotides outside the gene matches: 4. Germline lookup yields CDR1 LGHDT and CDR2 YNNKEL (reference sequence). CDR3 length: 13 residues. CDR3 sequence (DNA): TGTGCCAGCAGCCCCGGGACAGGGCTTGGCTACACCTTC. It codes for CASSPGTGLGYTF.

This rearrangement joins TRBV4-1 to TRBJ2-3, with TRBD2 matching 9 bases. After removal of 1 base from V and 0 bases from J, the junction contained 8 bases not matched to a gene. This CDR3 comprises 18 residues. Germline lookup yields CDR1 MGHRA and CDR2 YSYEKL. The CDR3 DNA follows: TGCGCCAGCAGCCAAGGACGGTCGCGGGGGGGTAGCACAGATACGCAGTATTTT. Its protein product is CASSQGRSRGGSTDTQYF.

This clone appeared a single time. This chain uses TRBV14 with TRBJ2-5, with D possibly being TRBD1 (5 bases). The germline V gene encodes CDR1 SGHDN and CDR2 FVKESK. Trimming removed 4 bases from V and 2 bases from J, with 20 bases in between. The CDR3 loop spans 17 amino acids. The CDR3 DNA reads as TGTGCCAGCAGCCGGGGCGGATGGCCATCCAGGCAAGAGACCCAGTACTTC. Translation gives CASSRGGWPSRQETQYF.

This chain uses TRBV5-1 with TRBJ1-5; the D gene is possibly TRBD1 (6 bases). The germline CDR1 and CDR2 sequences are SGHRS and YFSETQ. V was clipped by 5 bases and J by 5 bases, with 11 bases between them. The CDR3 runs 13 residues. The CDR3 nucleotides read TGCGCCAGCAGTCCAGGGGACGATCAGCCCCAGCATTTT. This sequence encodes CASSPGDDQPQHF. Together with reference TRBV5-1 and TRBJ1-5, the CDR3 gives the full variable domain: KAGVTQTPRYLIKTRGQQVTLSCSPISGHRSVSWYQQTPGQGLQFLFEYFSETQRNKGNFPGRFSGRQFSNSRSEMNVSTLELGDSALYLCASSPGDDQPQHFGDGTRLSIL.

The rearrangement uses TRBV2 and TRBJ1-1, with D possibly TRBD1 on 5 matching bases. Germline CDR1 is SNHLY and CDR2 is FYNNEI. With 7 bases removed from V and 5 bases from J, the gap between germline ends came to 14 bases. CDR3 length: 13 amino acids. The CDR3 is CASNPGLRTEAFF. In DNA form, the CDR3 reads TGTGCCAGCAACCCGGGACTTCGGACTGAAGCTTTCTTT.

The rearrangement joins TRBV9 to TRBJ2-2; TRBD1 agrees at 10 bases. With V trimmed by 4 bases and J by 3 bases, 6 bases remained unmatched. The CDR3 has 16 amino acids. The germline V gene encodes CDR1 SGDLS and CDR2 YYNGEE. The CDR3 protein is CASSPRQGADTGELFF. CDR3 coding DNA: TGTGCCAGCAGCCCCCGACAGGGGGCTGACACCGGGGAGCTGTTTTTT.

V usage is TRBV7-8 and J usage is TRBJ2-6; TRBD2 is a possible D gene (7 bases). V was cut by 1 base and J by 2 bases, with 15 bases left in between. The germline V gene has CDR1 SGHVS and CDR2 FQNEAQ. The CDR3 covers 18 residues. CDR3 in amino acids: CASSLGRRGRAGANVLTF. DNA of the CDR3: TGTGCCAGCAGCTTAGGCAGGCGGGGGCGCGCTGGGGCCAACGTCCTGACTTTC.

This clone was counted only a few times. The rearrangement uses TRBV5-1 and TRBJ2-7, with 8 nucleotides matching TRBD1. Germline CDR1 SGHRS, CDR2 YFSETQ. CDR3 length: 13 amino acids. V lost 4 bases to trimming and J lost 7 bases; unmatched junction nucleotides: 7. This chain's CDR3 is CASSPGTGEEQYF. In nucleotides, the CDR3 is TGCGCCAGCAGCCCCGGGACAGGAGAGGAGCAGTACTTC.

The chain is built from TRBV5-1 and TRBJ1-3; D gene unclear. In germline, CDR1 is SGHRS, CDR2 YFSETQ. V was cut by 4 bases and J by 1 base, with 15 bases left in between. This CDR3 has 16 residues. Written as DNA, the CDR3 is TGCGCCAGCAGCCTTGGAGGGAGCGGGTCTGGAAACACCATATATTTT. Its protein is CASSLGGSGSGNTIYF.

The chain recombines TRBV6-5 with TRBJ1-2, with TRBD1 matching over 7 bases. Germline V lookup: CDR1 MNHEY, CDR2 SVGAGI. The V gene end was trimmed by 0 bases and the J gene end by 2 bases; junction bases not matched to a gene: 6. This CDR3 has 16 amino acids. CDR3 nucleotide sequence: TGTGCCAGCAGTTACTCCAGGACAGGAGCAAACTATGGCTACACCTTC. This sequence encodes CASSYSRTGANYGYTF.

The chain combines TRBV7-8 with TRBJ1-3; weak D call: TRBD1 (6 bases). This CDR3 has 14 residues. V was pared by 8 bases and J by 2 bases, with 13 bases between. CDR1 is SGHVS and CDR2 is FQNEAQ in the germline V gene. CDR3 nucleotides: TGTGCCAGCCAACAGGGAAGCCCTGGAAACACCATATATTTT. Translating it yields CASQQGSPGNTIYF.

The gene calls are TRBV3-1 (or the pseudogene TRBV3-2) and TRBJ2-5, with 9 nucleotides matching TRBD2. Germline CDR1 LGHDT, CDR2 YNNKEL (reference sequence). The V segment lost 6 bases and the J segment 5 bases; nucleotides outside the gene matches: 7. CDR3 length: 14 residues. CDR3 protein: CASRRSGGEETQYF. DNA of the CDR3: TGTGCCAGCAGACGTAGCGGGGGTGAGGAGACCCAGTACTTC.